Sequencing of this T cell receptor beta chain was carried out in a study of blood T cell repertoires in COVID-19. Study details: T cells, B-cell-depleted T cells, or PBMCs provided the cDNA or gDNA that served as material.

Authors' methods: Scientists estimated how many nucleated cells there were by amplifying reference gene primers. This table comes from immunoSEQ multiplex PCR, and its TCRdb copy is limited to in-frame clones, with some not included. For V, J and clone size, that table is used; D and trimming come from the DNA. The sample holds tens of thousands of clones, roughly 85% seen once. Sequenced: peripheral blood. The origin of this receptor is a man aged 25 to 40 with acute or convalescent COVID-19.

The CDR3 DNA reads as TGTGCCAGCAGTGGCGGAAATAGCAATCAGCCCCAGCATTTT. Its translation is CASSGGNSNQPQHF. The chain combines TRBV2 with TRBJ1-5; no clear D. Germline V gene lookup returns CDR1 SNHLY and CDR2 FYNNEI. Trimming left V 4 bases short and J 0 bases short, with 7 bases between. CDR3 length: 14 amino acids.